This TCR beta chain derives from a study of OX40 agonist ivuxolimab in advanced cancers. Overall study: The dose-escalation group included hepatocellular carcinoma, melanoma, renal cell carcinoma and head and neck cancer.

Germline CDR1 and CDR2: MNHEY and SVGAGI. With 6 bases removed from V and 4 bases from J, the gap between germline ends came to 15 bases. The CDR3 is 14 amino acids. Profiling relied on immunoSEQ multiplex PCR, and the TCRdb table lists in-frame clones only, not all of them. The sample records some 38,000 clones, 90% to 95% being singletons. Patients with a history of autoimmune disease or on systemic immunosuppression were excluded. This chain uses TRBV6-5 with TRBJ1-1; tentatively, D is TRBD1 (6 bases). This receptor was identified in an adult with an advanced solid tumor such as melanoma, head and neck, liver or kidney cancer. This specimen was CD4+ or CD8+ T cells sorted from blood, taken in a trial of the OX40 agonist ivuxolimab. In nucleotides, the CDR3 is TGTGCCAGCAGCCTTGGGGCAGGGGCCACTGAAGCTTTCTTT. Encoded protein: CASSLGAGATEAFF.